Listed below are T cell receptor beta chains from one sample, sequenced in a study of blood T cell repertoires in COVID-19. The assay was immunoSEQ multiplex PCR, and TCRdb's table has in-frame clones only and misses some. The table records about 130,000 clones, around 81% of them present only once. The sample was peripheral blood. These receptors were taken from a woman in her forties or fifties with acute or convalescent COVID-19. The CDR3 runs from the conserved cysteine through the conserved F or W. The D gene is left open where the match is weak. Not every row has a clone size; where given, it reads once, few, many or a size class.

CDR3 length: 15
D gene: TRBD1
clone size: few
V gene: TRBV3-1/TRBV3-2
J gene: TRBJ1-3
CDR3 DNA: TGTGCCAGCAGCCGACCCGGGACAGGAGGAAACACCATATATTTT
CDR3 protein: CASSRPGTGGNTIYF

CDR3 length: 16
D gene: TRBD2
clone size: -
V gene: TRBV7-2
J gene: TRBJ2-1
CDR3 DNA: TGTGCCAGCAGCTGGACTAGCGGGGGCTTACGGTATGAGCAGTTCTTC
CDR3 protein: CASSWTSGGLRYEQFF

CDR3 length: 14
D gene: -
clone size: -
V gene: TRBV2
J gene: TRBJ2-6
CDR3 DNA: TGTGCCAGAGAAGCTCTCTCTGGGGCCAACGTCCTGACTTTC
CDR3 protein: CAREALSGANVLTF

CDR3 length: 17
D gene: -
clone size: once
V gene: TRBV7-6
J gene: TRBJ2-7
CDR3 DNA: TGTGCCAGCAGCTCGTCCTTGGCGGAAGTGAGCTCCTACGAGCAGTACTTC
CDR3 protein: CASSSSLAEVSSYEQYF

CDR3 length: 17
D gene: -
clone size: -
V gene: TRBV6-4
J gene: TRBJ1-3
CDR3 DNA: TGTGCCAGCAGTGACGGGGACACAGGATTATCTGGAAACACCATATATTTT
CDR3 protein: CASSDGDTGLSGNTIYF

CDR3 length: 16
D gene: -
clone size: -
V gene: TRBV27
J gene: TRBJ1-1
CDR3 DNA: TGTGCCAGCAGTTCCGGACCGACAGGTCCAGGCTCTGAAGCTTTCTTT
CDR3 protein: CASSSGPTGPGSEAFF

CDR3 length: 16
D gene: TRBD2
clone size: -
V gene: TRBV9
J gene: TRBJ2-2
CDR3 DNA: TGTGCCAGCAGCAAAACTAGCGGCGCGAACACCGGGGAGCTGTTTTTT
CDR3 protein: CASSKTSGANTGELFF

CDR3 length: 17
D gene: -
clone size: once
V gene: TRBV21-1
J gene: TRBJ1-2
CDR3 DNA: TGTGCCAGCAGCAAAGTAACAATACAGGGCGGGCGCTATGGCTACACCTTC
CDR3 protein: CASSKVTIQGGRYGYTF

CDR3 length: 16
D gene: -
clone size: -
V gene: TRBV10-3
J gene: TRBJ1-1
CDR3 DNA: TGTGCCATCAGTGGAAGTCGGACACACGGGAACACTGAAGCTTTCTTT
CDR3 protein: CAISGSRTHGNTEAFF

CDR3 length: 14
D gene: -
clone size: few
V gene: TRBV6-5
J gene: TRBJ1-2
CDR3 DNA: TGTGCCAGCAGGGGTTGGGGGGAGGAAGCTGGCTACACCTTC
CDR3 protein: CASRGWGEEAGYTF

CDR3 length: 15
D gene: -
clone size: -
V gene: TRBV10-1
J gene: TRBJ2-7
CDR3 DNA: TGCGCCAGCAGTGAGTCTGGGGGCTCATCCTACGAGCAGTACTTC
CDR3 protein: CASSESGGSSYEQYF

CDR3 length: 17
D gene: TRBD1
clone size: -
V gene: TRBV15
J gene: TRBJ1-4
CDR3 DNA: TGTGCCACCAGCAGAGCCAACAGGGGGAGGGGGTATGAAAAACTGTTTTTT
CDR3 protein: CATSRANRGRGYEKLFF

CDR3 length: 15
D gene: -
clone size: -
V gene: TRBV6-2/TRBV6-3
J gene: TRBJ1-1
CDR3 DNA: TGTGCCAGCAGTTACTCCCCCAGTCTGAACACTGAAGCTTTCTTT
CDR3 protein: CASSYSPSLNTEAFF

CDR3 length: 13
D gene: TRBD1
clone size: few
V gene: TRBV18
J gene: TRBJ2-7
CDR3 DNA: TGTGCCAGCTCCCTGGGGACAGCATACGAGCAGTACTTC
CDR3 protein: CASSLGTAYEQYF

CDR3 length: 17
D gene: TRBD1
clone size: -
V gene: TRBV19
J gene: TRBJ1-2
CDR3 DNA: TGTGCCAGTAGTATCTGGTTCCCCCGGACAGGGGACTATGGCTACACCTTC
CDR3 protein: CASSIWFPRTGDYGYTF

CDR3 length: 19
D gene: -
clone size: -
V gene: TRBV18
J gene: TRBJ2-1
CDR3 DNA: TGTGCCAGTCGTGTTGACAACCGACAGGCGCAGTGGGTATACAATGAGCAGTTCTTC
CDR3 protein: CASRVDNRQAQWVYNEQFF

CDR3 length: 12
D gene: -
clone size: -
V gene: TRBV2
J gene: TRBJ1-4
CDR3 DNA: TGTGCCAGCAGCACTGAGGCGCGAAAACTGTTTTTT
CDR3 protein: CASSTEARKLFF

CDR3 length: 14
D gene: -
clone size: -
V gene: TRBV5-3
J gene: TRBJ2-3
CDR3 DNA: TGTGCCAGAAGCTTGGACAGGCCAAAAGATACGCAGTATTTT
CDR3 protein: CARSLDRPKDTQYF

CDR3 length: 13
D gene: -
clone size: -
V gene: TRBV3-1/TRBV3-2
J gene: TRBJ2-5
CDR3 DNA: TGTGCCAGCAGCCAAGGTAGCGCTGGGACCCAGTACTTC
CDR3 protein: CASSQGSAGTQYF

CDR3 length: 15
D gene: -
clone size: -
V gene: TRBV5-6
J gene: TRBJ2-7
CDR3 DNA: TGTGCCAGCAGCCCTCTGGCGGGGGCGTCCTACGAGCAGTACTTC
CDR3 protein: CASSPLAGASYEQYF

CDR3 length: 14
D gene: TRBD1
clone size: -
V gene: TRBV28
J gene: TRBJ2-7
CDR3 DNA: TGTGCCAGCAGGAACAGGGGCTCCAACTACGAGCAGTACTTC
CDR3 protein: CASRNRGSNYEQYF

CDR3 length: 16
D gene: TRBD1
clone size: -
V gene: TRBV2
J gene: TRBJ1-1
CDR3 DNA: TGTGCCAGCAGTGACGGACAGGGGGCCCTGAACACTGAAGCTTTCTTT
CDR3 protein: CASSDGQGALNTEAFF

CDR3 length: 17
D gene: TRBD2
clone size: -
V gene: TRBV19
J gene: TRBJ2-7
CDR3 DNA: TGTGCCAGTAGTCCGCGGACTAGCGGGGGCCACTCCTACGAGCAGTACTTC
CDR3 protein: CASSPRTSGGHSYEQYF

CDR3 length: 17
D gene: -
clone size: -
V gene: TRBV5-4
J gene: TRBJ1-2
CDR3 DNA: TGTGCCAGCAGCCAGCCCTCAGGGGCCGGGGTCTCGGGTGGCTACACCTTC
CDR3 protein: CASSQPSGAGVSGGYTF

CDR3 length: 13
D gene: -
clone size: -
V gene: TRBV2
J gene: TRBJ1-2
CDR3 DNA: TGTGCCAGCAGTGAAGGAGGGTGGGATGGCTACACCTTC
CDR3 protein: CASSEGGWDGYTF

CDR3 length: 18
D gene: TRBD2
clone size: -
V gene: TRBV5-1
J gene: TRBJ2-2
CDR3 DNA: TGCGCCAGCAGAATGCGGACTAGCGGGAGGCCCCACACCGGGGAGCTGTTTTTT
CDR3 protein: CASRMRTSGRPHTGELFF

CDR3 length: 15
D gene: -
clone size: few
V gene: TRBV15
J gene: TRBJ2-1
CDR3 DNA: TGTGCCACCAGCCCGGACAGCCCGTCCTACAATGAGCAGTTCTTC
CDR3 protein: CATSPDSPSYNEQFF

CDR3 length: 14
D gene: -
clone size: -
V gene: TRBV3-1/TRBV3-2
J gene: TRBJ1-2
CDR3 DNA: TGTGCCAGCAGCCAACTCGGGTCTAACTATGGCTACACCTTC
CDR3 protein: CASSQLGSNYGYTF

CDR3 length: 14
D gene: -
clone size: -
V gene: TRBV9
J gene: TRBJ1-1
CDR3 DNA: TGTGCCAGCAGCGTAGGGACAGCGAACACTGAAGCTTTCTTT
CDR3 protein: CASSVGTANTEAFF

CDR3 length: 12
D gene: -
clone size: -
V gene: TRBV9
J gene: TRBJ2-1
CDR3 DNA: TGTGCCAGCGGACAGATTGGGAATGAGCAGTTCTTC
CDR3 protein: CASGQIGNEQFF

CDR3 length: 16
D gene: TRBD2
clone size: -
V gene: TRBV10-3
J gene: TRBJ2-2
CDR3 DNA: TGTGCCACCACCGGGAGGCTAGCGGGGGACACCGGGGAGCTGTTTTTT
CDR3 protein: CATTGRLAGDTGELFF

CDR3 length: 14
D gene: -
clone size: -
V gene: TRBV5-8
J gene: TRBJ1-4
CDR3 DNA: TGTGCCAGCAGCCCCGGGGTCAGTCATGAAAAACTGTTTTTT
CDR3 protein: CASSPGVSHEKLFF

CDR3 length: 16
D gene: -
clone size: -
V gene: TRBV16
J gene: TRBJ2-1
CDR3 DNA: TGTGCCAGCAGCCAAGTCTTCCCGGCCTACTACGGTGGGCAGTTCTTC
CDR3 protein: CASSQVFPAYYGGQFF